The clone carrying this T cell receptor (beta chain) was found a few times. One end of the junction is discordant with germline, which a read error may explain. Both iRepertoire HTBI primers and Arm-PCR of CDR3 regions were used to build the TCR beta libraries. TCRdb itself ran the multiplex PCR reads through MiXCR, one entry per CDR3 protein. The sample consists of 650,000 to 850,000 distinct CDR3 sequences, about 30% of them appearing once. As for time point: persistent/refractory GD, antithyroid drugs over 5 years with positive TRAb. PBMC RNA served as the TCR library source. EDTA tubes received roughly 8.6 milliliters of drawn peripheral blood. The data originate from a study of regulatory T cells in long-lasting Graves disease. Sample: peripheral blood mononuclear cells (PBMCs), taken when the disease was refractory, from a patient treated with antithyroid drugs. The receptor was derived from a female donor with Graves disease.

The CDR3 region is CTSSLAGDEQYF. The CDR3 DNA follows: TGTACCAGCAGCTTAGCGGGTGACGAGCAGTACTTC. The chain uses TRBV11-2 and TRBJ2-7; 7 positions agree with TRBD2. The CDR3 runs to 12 residues. Germline V gene data show CDR1 as SGHAT and CDR2 as FQNNGV.